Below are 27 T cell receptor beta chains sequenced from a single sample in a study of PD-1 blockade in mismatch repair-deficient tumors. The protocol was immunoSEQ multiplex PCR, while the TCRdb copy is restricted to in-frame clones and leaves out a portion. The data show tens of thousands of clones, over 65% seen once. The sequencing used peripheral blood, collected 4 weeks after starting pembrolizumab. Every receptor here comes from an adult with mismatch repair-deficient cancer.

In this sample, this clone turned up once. The CDR3 sequence is CASSSPRDRSSYNEQFF. Written as DNA, the CDR3 is TGTGCCAGCAGCTCCCCTCGGGACCGGAGCTCCTACAATGAGCAGTTCTTC. The rearrangement links TRBV13 to TRBJ2-1; perhaps D is TRBD1 or TRBD2 (5 bases each). CDR1 PRHDT and CDR2 FYEKMQ come from the germline V gene (reference sequence). The CDR3 runs to 17 residues. V lost 4 bases and J lost 0, with 16 bases in between.

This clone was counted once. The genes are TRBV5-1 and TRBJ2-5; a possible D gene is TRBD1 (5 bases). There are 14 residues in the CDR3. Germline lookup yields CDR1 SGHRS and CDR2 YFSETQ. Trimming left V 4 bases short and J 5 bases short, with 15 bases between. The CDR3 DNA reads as TGCGCCAGCAGCGTAGGACAAGGTGCGGAGACCCAGTACTTC. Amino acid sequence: CASSVGQGAETQYF.

DNA for the CDR3: TGTGCCAGCAGTCACTTCCCTCCTTCCAGCTCCTACAATGAGCAGTTCTTC. Translation gives CASSHFPPSSSYNEQFF. The chain joins TRBV27 to TRBJ2-1; D unresolved. There are 17 residues in the CDR3. V was trimmed by 5 bases and J by 0 bases, leaving 17 bases between them. The V gene's germline CDR1 is MNHEY and CDR2 SMNVEV (reference sequence).

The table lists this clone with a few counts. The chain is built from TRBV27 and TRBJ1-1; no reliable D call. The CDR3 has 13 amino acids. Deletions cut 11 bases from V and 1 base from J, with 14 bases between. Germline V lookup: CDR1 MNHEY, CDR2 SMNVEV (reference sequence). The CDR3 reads CAAQRAENTEAFF. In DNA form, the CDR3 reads TGTGCCGCCCAGAGGGCGGAGAACACTGAAGCTTTCTTT.

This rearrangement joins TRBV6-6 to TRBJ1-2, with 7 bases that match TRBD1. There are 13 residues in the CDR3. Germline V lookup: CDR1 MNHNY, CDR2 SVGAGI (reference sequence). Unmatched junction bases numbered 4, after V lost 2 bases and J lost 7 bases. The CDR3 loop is CASSYGAGGGYTF. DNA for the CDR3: TGTGCCAGCAGTTACGGGGCAGGGGGTGGCTACACCTTC.

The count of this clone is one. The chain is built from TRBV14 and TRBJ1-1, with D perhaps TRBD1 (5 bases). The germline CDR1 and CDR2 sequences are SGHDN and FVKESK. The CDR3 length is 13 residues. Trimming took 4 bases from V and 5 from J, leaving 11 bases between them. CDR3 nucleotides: TGTGCCAGCAGCCCGACGGGGGGGACTGAAGCTTTCTTT. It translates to CASSPTGGTEAFF.

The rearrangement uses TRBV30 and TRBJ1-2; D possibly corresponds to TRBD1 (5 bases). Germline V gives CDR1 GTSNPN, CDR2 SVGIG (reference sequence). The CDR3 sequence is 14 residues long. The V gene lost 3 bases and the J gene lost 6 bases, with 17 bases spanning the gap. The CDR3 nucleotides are TGTGCCTGGAGAGTAGGCTTGGGGACGCATGGCTACACCTTC. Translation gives CAWRVGLGTHGYTF.

DNA of the CDR3: TGTGCCAGCAGCAAATGGACTACCGATTACACAGATACGCAGTATTTT. Translated, it gives CASSKWTTDYTDTQYF. The rearrangement links TRBV14 to TRBJ2-3; D is possibly TRBD2 (6 bases). Germline assignment: CDR1 SGHDN and CDR2 FVKESK. The CDR3 covers 16 residues. The V gene lost 5 bases and the J gene lost 2 bases, with 17 bases spanning the gap.

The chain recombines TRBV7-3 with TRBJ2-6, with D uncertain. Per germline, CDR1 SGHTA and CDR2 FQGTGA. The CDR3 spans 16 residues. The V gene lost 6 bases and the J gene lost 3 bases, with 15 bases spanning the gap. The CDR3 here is CASSRKTLDGANVLTF. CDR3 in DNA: TGTGCCAGCAGTCGAAAGACTCTTGATGGGGCCAACGTCCTGACTTTC.

CDR3 amino acids: CASWPQTVYNEQFF. In DNA, the CDR3 is TGTGCCAGCTGGCCCCAGACCGTCTACAATGAGCAGTTCTTC. This chain uses TRBV6-4 with TRBJ2-1, with D uncertain. The germline V and J ends were trimmed by 8 bases and 3 bases, with 14 bases remaining between them. This CDR3 region has 14 residues. Germline CDR1 and CDR2: MRHNA and SNTAGT.

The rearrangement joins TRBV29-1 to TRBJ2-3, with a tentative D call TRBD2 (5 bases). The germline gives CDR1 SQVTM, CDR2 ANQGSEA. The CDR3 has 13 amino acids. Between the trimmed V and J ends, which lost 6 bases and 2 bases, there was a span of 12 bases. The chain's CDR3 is CSVDPGYTDTQYF. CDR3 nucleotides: TGCAGCGTGGACCCGGGGTACACAGATACGCAGTATTTT.

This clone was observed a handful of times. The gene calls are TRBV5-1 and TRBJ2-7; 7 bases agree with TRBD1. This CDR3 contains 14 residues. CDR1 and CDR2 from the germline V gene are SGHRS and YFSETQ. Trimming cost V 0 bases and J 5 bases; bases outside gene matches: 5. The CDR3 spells CASSLGQGVHEQYF. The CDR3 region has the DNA TGCGCCAGCAGCTTGGGACAGGGAGTCCACGAGCAGTACTTC.

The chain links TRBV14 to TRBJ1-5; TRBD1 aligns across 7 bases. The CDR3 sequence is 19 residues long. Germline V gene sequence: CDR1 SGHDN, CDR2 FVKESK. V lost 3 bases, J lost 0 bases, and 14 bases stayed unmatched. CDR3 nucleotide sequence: TGTGCCAGCAGCCAGTACGGGACAGCTGAGGGGTATAGCAATCAGCCCCAGCATTTT. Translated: CASSQYGTAEGYSNQPQHF.

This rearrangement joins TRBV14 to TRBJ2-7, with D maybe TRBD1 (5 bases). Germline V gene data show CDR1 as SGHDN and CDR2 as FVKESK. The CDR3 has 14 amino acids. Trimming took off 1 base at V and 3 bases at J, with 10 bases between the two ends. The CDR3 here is CASSQVGQYYEQYF. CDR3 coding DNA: TGTGCCAGCAGCCAAGTGGGGCAGTACTACGAGCAGTACTTC.

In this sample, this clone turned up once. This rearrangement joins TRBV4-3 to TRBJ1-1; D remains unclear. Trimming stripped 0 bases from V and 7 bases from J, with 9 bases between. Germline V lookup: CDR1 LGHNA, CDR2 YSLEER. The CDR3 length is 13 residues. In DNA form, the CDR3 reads TGCGCCAGCAGCCAAGAATTGCGGCGTGAAGCTTTCTTT. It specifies CASSQELRREAFF.

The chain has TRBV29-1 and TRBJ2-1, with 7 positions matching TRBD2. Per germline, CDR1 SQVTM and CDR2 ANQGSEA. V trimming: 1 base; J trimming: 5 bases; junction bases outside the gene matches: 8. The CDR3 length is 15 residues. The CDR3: CSVEGFGRINNEQFF. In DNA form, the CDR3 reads TGCAGCGTTGAAGGTTTCGGGAGGATTAACAATGAGCAGTTCTTC.

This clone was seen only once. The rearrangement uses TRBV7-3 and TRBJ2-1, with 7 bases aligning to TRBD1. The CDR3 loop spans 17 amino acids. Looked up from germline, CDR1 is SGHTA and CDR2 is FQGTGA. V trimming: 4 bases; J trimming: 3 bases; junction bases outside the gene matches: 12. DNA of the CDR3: TGTGCCAGCAGCTCACGAACCGGGACAGAACACTACAATGAGCAGTTCTTC. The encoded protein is CASSSRTGTEHYNEQFF.

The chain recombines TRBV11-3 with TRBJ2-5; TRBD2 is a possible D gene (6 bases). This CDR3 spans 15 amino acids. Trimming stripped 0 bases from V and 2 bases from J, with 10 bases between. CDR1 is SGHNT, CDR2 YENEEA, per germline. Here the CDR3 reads CASSLDQLAQETQYF. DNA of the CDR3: TGTGCCAGCAGCTTAGATCAACTAGCACAAGAGACCCAGTACTTC. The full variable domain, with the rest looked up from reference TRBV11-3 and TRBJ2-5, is EAGVVQSPRYKIIEKKQPVAFWCNPISGHNTLYWYLQNLGQGPELLIRYENEEAVDDSQLPKDRFSAERLKGVDSTLKIQPAELGDSAVYLCASSLDQLAQETQYFGPGTRLLVL.

This chain's CDR3 is CASSGLYEQYF. The CDR3 region has the DNA TGTGCCAGCAGTGGGCTTTACGAGCAGTACTTC. The chain couples TRBV2 to TRBJ2-7, with D unclear. This CDR3 is 11 amino acids long. Germline CDR1 SNHLY, CDR2 FYNNEI. V lost 4 bases and J lost 4, with 5 bases in between.

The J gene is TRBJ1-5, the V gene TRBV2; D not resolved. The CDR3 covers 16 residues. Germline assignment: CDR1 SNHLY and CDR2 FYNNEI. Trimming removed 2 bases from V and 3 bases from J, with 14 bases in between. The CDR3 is CASSELAGKTNQPQHF. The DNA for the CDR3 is TGTGCCAGCAGTGAATTGGCAGGAAAGACCAATCAGCCCCAGCATTTT. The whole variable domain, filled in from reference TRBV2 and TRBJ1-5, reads EPEVTQTPSHQVTQMGQEVILRCVPISNHLYFYWYRQILGQKVEFLVSFYNNEISEKSEIFDDQFSVERPDGSNFTLKIRSTKLEDSAMYFCASSELAGKTNQPQHFGDGTRLSIL.

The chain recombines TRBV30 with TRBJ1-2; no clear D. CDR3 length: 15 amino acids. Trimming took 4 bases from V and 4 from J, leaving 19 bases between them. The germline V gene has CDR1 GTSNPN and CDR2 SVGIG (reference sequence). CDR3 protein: CAWKSRGLDPYGYTF. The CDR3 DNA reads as TGTGCCTGGAAGTCCCGGGGTCTCGACCCCTATGGCTACACCTTC.

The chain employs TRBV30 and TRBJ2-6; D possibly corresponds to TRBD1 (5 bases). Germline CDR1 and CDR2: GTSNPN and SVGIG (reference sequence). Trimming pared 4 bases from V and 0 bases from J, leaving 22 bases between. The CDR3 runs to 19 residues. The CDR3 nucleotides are TGTGCCTGGATCACAGCACCCGGACAAGTTCCCTCTGGGGCCAACGTCCTGACTTTC. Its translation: CAWITAPGQVPSGANVLTF.

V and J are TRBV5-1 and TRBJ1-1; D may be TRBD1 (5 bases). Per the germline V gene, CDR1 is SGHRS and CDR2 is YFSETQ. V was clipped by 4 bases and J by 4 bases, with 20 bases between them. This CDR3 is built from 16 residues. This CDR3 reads CASSPTAGRVGTEAFF. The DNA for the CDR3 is TGCGCCAGCAGCCCCACCGCCGGCAGGGTAGGCACTGAAGCTTTCTTT.

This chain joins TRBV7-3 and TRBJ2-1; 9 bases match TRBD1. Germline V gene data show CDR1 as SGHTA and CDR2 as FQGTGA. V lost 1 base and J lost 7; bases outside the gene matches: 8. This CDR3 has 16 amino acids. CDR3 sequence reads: CASSLITGTGTNEQFF. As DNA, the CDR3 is TGTGCCAGCAGCTTAATTACCGGGACAGGGACAAATGAGCAGTTCTTC.

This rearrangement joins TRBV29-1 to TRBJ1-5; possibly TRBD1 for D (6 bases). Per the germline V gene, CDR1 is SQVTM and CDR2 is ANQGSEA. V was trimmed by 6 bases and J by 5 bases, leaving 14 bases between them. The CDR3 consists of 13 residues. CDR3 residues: CSVIQGAHQPQHF. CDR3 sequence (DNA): TGCAGCGTCATACAGGGTGCCCATCAGCCCCAGCATTTT.

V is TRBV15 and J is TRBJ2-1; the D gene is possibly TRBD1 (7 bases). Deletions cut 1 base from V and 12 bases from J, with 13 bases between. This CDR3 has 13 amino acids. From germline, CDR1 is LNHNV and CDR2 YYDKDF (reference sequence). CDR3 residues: CATSRGRGERQFF. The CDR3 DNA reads TGTGCCACCAGCAGAGGCAGGGGGGAGAGGCAGTTCTTC.

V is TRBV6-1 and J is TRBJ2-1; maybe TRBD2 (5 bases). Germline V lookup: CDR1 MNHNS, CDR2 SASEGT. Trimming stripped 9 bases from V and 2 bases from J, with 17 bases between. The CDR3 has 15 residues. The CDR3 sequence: CASLISGAAYNEQFF. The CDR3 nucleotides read TGTGCCAGTCTGATCAGCGGTGCCGCCTACAATGAGCAGTTCTTC.